The 27 T cell receptor beta chains given below trace back to one sample, sequenced in a study of T cell changes during pregnancy in multiple sclerosis. Generated by immunoSEQ multiplex PCR, the TCRdb table keeps only in-frame clones and is missing some. The profile shows more than 35,000 clones, about 90% of them singletons. The specimen was CD4+ T cells from peripheral blood mononuclear cells, collected before pregnancy. Receptor source: a female donor with multiple sclerosis, enrolled in a pregnancy study.

The genes are TRBV10-3 and TRBJ1-2; perhaps TRBD1 as D (5 bases). V was clipped by 0 bases and J by 3 bases, with 11 bases between them. The CDR3 has 15 residues. Germline V gene data show CDR1 as ENHRY and CDR2 as SYGVKD. CDR3 DNA sequence: TGTGCCATCAGTGAGTCTGGTCAAGGGGACTATGGCTACACCTTC. This encodes CAISESGQGDYGYTF.

This clone was counted a single time. The chain recombines TRBV7-3 with TRBJ2-6; 10 nucleotides line up with TRBD1. V dropped 5 bases and J dropped 0; count of bases not matched to a gene: 10. This CDR3 is 19 amino acids long. Per the germline V gene, CDR1 is SGHTA and CDR2 is FQGTGA. The CDR3 DNA follows: TGTGCCAGCAGCCGAACCGGGACAGGGGTTCGCTCTGGGGCCAACGTCCTGACTTTC. Translating it yields CASSRTGTGVRSGANVLTF.

This sequence joins TRBV12-5 and TRBJ2-3, with D uncertain. Trimming took off 0 bases at V and 4 bases at J, with 20 bases between the two ends. This CDR3 has 18 residues. Per the germline V gene, CDR1 is LGHNT and CDR2 is FRNRAP. CDR3 sequence: CASGLVGDGEVSSDTQYF. CDR3 nucleotide sequence: TGTGCTAGTGGTTTGGTAGGAGACGGCGAGGTCTCGTCAGATACGCAGTATTTT.

The rearrangement joins TRBV2 to TRBJ1-2; D remains ambiguous. Germline V gene sequence: CDR1 SNHLY, CDR2 FYNNEI. The CDR3 has 13 amino acids. Trimming took off 5 bases at V and 5 bases at J, with 12 bases between the two ends. The CDR3 protein is CASSPGNPYGYTF. CDR3 coding DNA: TGTGCCAGCAGTCCCGGGAACCCATATGGCTACACCTTC. The complete variable domain, with remaining parts taken from reference TRBV2 and TRBJ1-2, reads EPEVTQTPSHQVTQMGQEVILRCVPISNHLYFYWYRQILGQKVEFLVSFYNNEISEKSEIFDDQFSVERPDGSNFTLKIRSTKLEDSAMYFCASSPGNPYGYTFGSGTRLTVV.

This rearrangement joins TRBV20-1 to TRBJ2-7; tentatively, D is TRBD2 (6 bases). This CDR3 is 11 amino acids long. Between the trimmed V and J ends, which lost 5 bases and 12 bases, there was a span of 17 bases. CDR1 and CDR2 (germline): DFQATT, SNEGSKA (reference sequence). CDR3 residues: CSAFWKRARYF. The DNA for the CDR3 is TGCAGTGCTTTTTGGAAGCGGGCACGGTACTTC.

The chain has TRBV9 and TRBJ2-3; TRBD2 might be the D (5 bases). The V gene lost 2 bases and the J gene lost 1 base, with 11 bases spanning the gap. CDR1 and CDR2 (germline): SGDLS, YYNGEE. The CDR3 contains 15 residues. For the CDR3, the DNA is TGTGCCAGCAGCGTCCCTAACGGGGGCACAGATACGCAGTATTTT. This codes for CASSVPNGGTDTQYF.

A single count supports this clone. J is TRBJ2-7 and V is TRBV11-2; D is uncertain. The CDR3 runs 14 residues. Germline V gene data show CDR1 as SGHAT and CDR2 as FQNNGV. The ends were cut back, 1 base at V and 1 base at J, with 8 bases in the middle. CDR3: CASSLAFGSYEQYF. CDR3 nucleotide sequence: TGTGCCAGCAGCTTAGCTTTCGGTTCCTACGAGCAGTACTTC.

The CDR3 here is CASSYGTGAGHNEQFF. CDR3 coding DNA: TGTGCCAGCAGTTACGGGACAGGGGCAGGCCACAATGAGCAGTTCTTC. V is TRBV6-6 and J is TRBJ2-1; 10 bases match TRBD1. Germline lookup yields CDR1 MNHNY and CDR2 SVGAGI (reference sequence). The junction had 6 bases not matched to a gene; V was cut back by 2 bases and J by 5 bases. This CDR3 comprises 16 residues.

The chain carries TRBV5-1 and TRBJ2-7, with 12 bases aligning to TRBD2. This CDR3 has 16 residues. Germline CDR1 SGHRS, CDR2 YFSETQ. Trimming at V came to 3 bases and at J to 0 bases, leaving 4 bases not matched to a gene. The CDR3: CASSSGLAGPSYEQYF. CDR3 DNA: TGCGCCAGCAGCTCCGGACTAGCGGGACCCTCCTACGAGCAGTACTTC.

This chain uses TRBV7-6 with TRBJ1-3, with 8 nucleotides matching TRBD1. Trimming at V came to 1 base and at J to 3 bases, leaving 5 bases not matched to a gene. The germline CDR1 and CDR2 sequences are SGHVS and FNYEAQ. The CDR3 loop spans 16 amino acids. The CDR3 nucleotides read TGTGCCAGCAGCTTAGGACAGGGGTCAGGTGGAAACACCATATATTTT. It codes for CASSLGQGSGGNTIYF.

CDR3 DNA: TGTGCCAAAAACCGGGACATGGCCTACGAGCAGTACTTC. Its translation is CAKNRDMAYEQYF. The rearrangement uses TRBV21-1 and TRBJ2-7; TRBD1, the D gene given by the table, was not confirmed from the DNA. TRBV21-1 is shown as a pseudogene. This CDR3 is 13 amino acids long.

The DNA for the CDR3 is TGTGCCAGCAGTGCGGGACAGCGGGCCTATGGCTACACCTTC. Its translation: CASSAGQRAYGYTF. The V and J genes are TRBV2 and TRBJ1-2; TRBD1 matches 7 bases. The junction had 6 bases not matched to a gene; V was cut back by 4 bases and J by 4 bases. The CDR3 sequence is 14 residues long. Per germline, CDR1 SNHLY and CDR2 FYNNEI. Complete variable domain (other parts from reference TRBV2 and TRBJ1-2): EPEVTQTPSHQVTQMGQEVILRCVPISNHLYFYWYRQILGQKVEFLVSFYNNEISEKSEIFDDQFSVERPDGSNFTLKIRSTKLEDSAMYFCASSAGQRAYGYTFGSGTRLTVV.

The chain carries TRBV4-2 and TRBJ2-3; TRBD1 aligns across 10 bases. J gave up 7 bases and V 3 bases, and 13 bases lay outside the gene matches. This CDR3 spans 17 amino acids. CDR1 is LGHNA and CDR2 is YNFKEQ in the germline V gene. The CDR3 region has the DNA TGTGCCAGCAGCCAGGACGCCCTGGGGACAGGGGTCAATACGCAGTATTTT. Protein product: CASSQDALGTGVNTQYF.

V and J are TRBV28 and TRBJ1-6, with TRBD1 matching over 9 bases. This CDR3 contains 15 residues. CDR1 and CDR2 from the germline V gene are MDHEN and SYDVKM. V trimming: 3 bases; J trimming: 9 bases; junction bases outside the gene matches: 6. The chain's CDR3 is CASSLGDRAGSPLHF. CDR3 DNA: TGTGCCAGCAGTTTGGGGGACAGGGCAGGTTCACCCCTCCACTTT.

This sequence joins TRBV20-1 and TRBJ1-2; TRBD1 might be the D (6 bases). This CDR3 is built from 11 residues. Trimming stripped 8 bases from V and 3 bases from J, with 10 bases between. CDR1 and CDR2 from the germline V gene are DFQATT and SNEGSKA (reference sequence). CDR3 in amino acids: CSTHRDYGYTF. In DNA form, the CDR3 reads TGCAGTACTCACAGGGACTATGGCTACACCTTC.

The rearrangement joins TRBV2 to TRBJ2-3, with 9 bases matching TRBD2. V was pared by 7 bases and J by 3 bases, with 5 bases of the junction left unmatched. This CDR3 contains 14 residues. CDR1 is SNHLY and CDR2 is FYNNEI in the germline V gene. The DNA of the CDR3 is TGTGCCAGCAACGGGCGGGGGGGGACAGATACGCAGTATTTT. This translates into CASNGRGGTDTQYF.

The chain joins TRBV11-3 to TRBJ2-1, with TRBD1 matching 10 bases. The germline CDR1 and CDR2 sequences are SGHNT and YENEEA. The CDR3 covers 15 residues. Trimming cost V 5 bases and J 2 bases; bases outside gene matches: 3. This CDR3 reads CASSGGQGTYNEQFF. The CDR3 nucleotides are TGTGCCAGCAGCGGGGGACAGGGGACCTACAATGAGCAGTTCTTC.

The rearrangement joins TRBV7-3 to TRBJ1-1; D call uncertain. Looked up from germline, CDR1 is SGHTA and CDR2 is FQGTGA. The CDR3 extends over 15 amino acids. The V and J ends lost 2 bases and 5 bases respectively, with 15 bases between them. The CDR3 sequence is CASSLGPNSGTEAFF. The CDR3 DNA is TGTGCCAGCAGCTTAGGGCCCAATAGTGGTACTGAAGCTTTCTTT.

V and J are TRBV6-1 and TRBJ1-1; D is unresolved. This CDR3 comprises 13 residues. Per the germline V gene, CDR1 is MNHNS and CDR2 is SASEGT. V lost 4 bases and J 3 bases, leaving 9 bases between the germline ends. CDR3 protein: CASSVRRDTEAFF. CDR3 nucleotides: TGTGCCAGCAGTGTTCGGAGGGACACTGAAGCTTTCTTT.

The genes are TRBV30 and TRBJ2-5; no reliable D call. Trimming stripped 4 bases from V and 6 bases from J, with 18 bases between. The germline gives CDR1 GTSNPN, CDR2 SVGIG (reference sequence). This CDR3 is built from 14 residues. The CDR3 DNA reads TGTGCCTGGAAGGTGGGCAGAGCAATCCAGACCCAGTACTTC. Amino acids: CAWKVGRAIQTQYF.

The chain carries TRBV5-1 and TRBJ2-5; the D gene is possibly TRBD1 (6 bases). The CDR3 has 15 amino acids. V gave up 5 bases and J gave up 3 bases, with 17 bases separating them. Germline-derived CDR1 and CDR2 are SGHRS and YFSETQ. CDR3 sequence reads: CASRRAGASEETQYF. DNA of the CDR3: TGCGCCAGCAGACGGGCAGGGGCCAGCGAAGAGACCCAGTACTTC.

V usage is TRBV5-1 and J usage is TRBJ2-1, with D perhaps TRBD1 (6 bases). Germline CDR1 reads SGHRS; CDR2 reads YFSETQ. The CDR3 spans 18 residues. V lost 2 bases, J lost 6 bases, and 24 bases lay in between. The CDR3 here is CASSFNPPTKGVVNEQFF. The CDR3 DNA reads TGCGCCAGCAGCTTTAACCCCCCCACGAAGGGGGTGGTCAATGAGCAGTTCTTC.

The CDR3 spells CAISESESGGYTF. CDR3 bases: TGTGCCATCAGTGAGTCGGAATCGGGTGGCTACACCTTC. The J gene is TRBJ1-2, the V gene TRBV10-3; D ambiguous. The V end was cut by 0 bases, the J end by 7 bases, with 9 bases between. CDR1 ENHRY and CDR2 SYGVKD come from the germline V gene. CDR3 size: 13 residues.

This clone was observed a few times. CDR3 nucleotide sequence: TGCGCCAGCAGCCGGGGGGACGGGAGCTCCTACGAGCAGTACTTC. Its translation is CASSRGDGSSYEQYF. The chain has TRBV4-1 and TRBJ2-7, with D possibly being TRBD2 (6 bases). V was trimmed by 4 bases and J by 0 bases, leaving 13 bases between them. Germline V CDR1 and CDR2: MGHRA, YSYEKL. This CDR3 is built from 15 residues.

The chain carries TRBV5-4 and TRBJ1-1; D perhaps matches TRBD1 (5 bases). The V gene lost 0 bases and the J gene lost 5 bases, with 11 bases spanning the gap. CDR1 and CDR2 (germline): SGHNT, YYREEE (reference sequence). The CDR3 is 14 residues long. DNA of the CDR3: TGTGCCAGCAGCTTGGGGGTCGGGGGGACTGAAGCTTTCTTT. Its protein is CASSLGVGGTEAFF. Supplemented by reference TRBV5-4 and TRBJ1-1, the full variable domain reads ETGVTQSPTHLIKTRGQQVTLRCSSQSGHNTVSWYQQALGQGPQFIFQYYREEENGRGNFPPRFSGLQFPNYSSELNVNALELDDSALYLCASSLGVGGTEAFFGQGTRLTVV.

The rearrangement uses TRBV4-1 and TRBJ1-4; TRBD1 might be the D (5 bases). V dropped 2 bases and J dropped 6 bases, with 13 bases sitting between them. The CDR3 sequence is 15 residues long. Germline V gene sequence: CDR1 MGHRA, CDR2 YSYEKL. The chain's CDR3 is CASSQPFTGYEKLFF. CDR3 sequence (DNA): TGCGCCAGCAGCCAACCCTTCACAGGATATGAAAAACTGTTTTTT.

The chain recombines TRBV19 with TRBJ2-1, with a possible D match to TRBD2 (6 bases). V lost 9 bases and J 9 bases, leaving 24 bases between the germline ends. Germline CDR1 LNHDA, CDR2 SQIVND (reference sequence). The CDR3 is 15 residues long. Here the CDR3 reads CASRYSGRGRGEQFF. In nucleotides, the CDR3 is TGTGCCAGCCGGTATTCGGGGCGGGGTCGGGGTGAGCAGTTCTTC.